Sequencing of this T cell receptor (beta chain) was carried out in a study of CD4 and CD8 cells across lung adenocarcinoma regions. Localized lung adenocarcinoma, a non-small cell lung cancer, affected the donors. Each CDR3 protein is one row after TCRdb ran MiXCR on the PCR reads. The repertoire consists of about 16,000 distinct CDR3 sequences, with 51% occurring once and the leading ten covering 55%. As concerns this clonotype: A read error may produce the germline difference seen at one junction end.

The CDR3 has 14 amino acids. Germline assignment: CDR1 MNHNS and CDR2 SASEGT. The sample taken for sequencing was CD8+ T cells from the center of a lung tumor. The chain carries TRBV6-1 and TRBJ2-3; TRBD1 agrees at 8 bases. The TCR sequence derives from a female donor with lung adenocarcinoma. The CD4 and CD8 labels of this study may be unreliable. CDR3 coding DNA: TGTGCCAGCAAAGGACAGGGTGGGCCAGGGACGCTGTATTTT. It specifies CASKGQGGPGTLYF.